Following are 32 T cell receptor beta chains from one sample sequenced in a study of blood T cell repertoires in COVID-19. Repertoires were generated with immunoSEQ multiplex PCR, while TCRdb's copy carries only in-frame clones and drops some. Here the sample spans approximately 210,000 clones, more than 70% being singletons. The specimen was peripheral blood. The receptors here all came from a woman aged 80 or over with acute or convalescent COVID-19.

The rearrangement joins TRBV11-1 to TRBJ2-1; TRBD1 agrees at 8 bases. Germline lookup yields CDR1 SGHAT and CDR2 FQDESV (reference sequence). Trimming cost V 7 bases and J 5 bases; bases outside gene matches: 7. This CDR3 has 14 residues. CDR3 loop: CASKPGQANNEQFF. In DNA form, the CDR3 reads TGTGCCAGCAAACCGGGACAGGCAAACAATGAGCAGTTCTTC.

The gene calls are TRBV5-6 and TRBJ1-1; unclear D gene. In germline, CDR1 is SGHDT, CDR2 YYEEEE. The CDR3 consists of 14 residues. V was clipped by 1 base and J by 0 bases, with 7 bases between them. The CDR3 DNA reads TGTGCCAGCAGCTTGCCAGGAATGAACACTGAAGCTTTCTTT. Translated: CASSLPGMNTEAFF.

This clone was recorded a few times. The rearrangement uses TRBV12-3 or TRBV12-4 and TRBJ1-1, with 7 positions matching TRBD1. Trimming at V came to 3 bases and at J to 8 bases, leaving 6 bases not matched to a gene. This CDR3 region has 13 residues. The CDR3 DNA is TGTGCCAGCAGTTTCCGACACAGGGGAGAAGCTTTCTTT. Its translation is CASSFRHRGEAFF.

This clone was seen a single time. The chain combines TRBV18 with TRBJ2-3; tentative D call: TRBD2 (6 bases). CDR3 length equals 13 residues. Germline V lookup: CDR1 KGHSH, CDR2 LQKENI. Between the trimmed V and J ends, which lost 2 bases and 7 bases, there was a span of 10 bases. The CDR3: CASSPLEGYTQYF. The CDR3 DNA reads TGTGCCAGCTCACCATTGGAGGGATATACGCAGTATTTT.

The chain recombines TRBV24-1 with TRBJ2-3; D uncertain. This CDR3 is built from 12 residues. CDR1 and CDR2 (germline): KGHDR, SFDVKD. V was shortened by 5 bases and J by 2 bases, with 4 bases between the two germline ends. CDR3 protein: CATSGYTDTQYF. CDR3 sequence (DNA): TGTGCCACCAGTGGTTACACAGATACGCAGTATTTT.

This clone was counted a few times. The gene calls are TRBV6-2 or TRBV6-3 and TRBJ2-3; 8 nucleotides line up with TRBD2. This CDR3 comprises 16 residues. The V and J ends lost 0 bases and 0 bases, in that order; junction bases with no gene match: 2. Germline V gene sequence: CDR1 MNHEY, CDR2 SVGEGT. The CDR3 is CASSYSSSGSTDTQYF. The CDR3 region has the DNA TGTGCCAGCAGTTACTCGTCTAGCGGGAGCACAGATACGCAGTATTTT.

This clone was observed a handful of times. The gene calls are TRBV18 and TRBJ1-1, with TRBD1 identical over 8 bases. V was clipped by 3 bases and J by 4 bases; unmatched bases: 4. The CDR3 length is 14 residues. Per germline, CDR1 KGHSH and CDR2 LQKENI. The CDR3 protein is CASSPTGGSTEAFF. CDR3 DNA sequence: TGTGCCAGCTCACCCACAGGGGGTTCCACTGAAGCTTTCTTT.

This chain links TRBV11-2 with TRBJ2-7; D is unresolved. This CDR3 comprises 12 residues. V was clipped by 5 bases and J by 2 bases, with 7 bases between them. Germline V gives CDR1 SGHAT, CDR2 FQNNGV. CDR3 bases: TGTGCCAGCAGCCCCCTAGCCTACGAGCAGTACTTC. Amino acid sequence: CASSPLAYEQYF.

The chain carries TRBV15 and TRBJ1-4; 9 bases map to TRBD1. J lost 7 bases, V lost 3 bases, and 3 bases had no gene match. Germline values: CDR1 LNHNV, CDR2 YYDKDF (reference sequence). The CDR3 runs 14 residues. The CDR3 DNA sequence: TGTGCCACCAGCAGCGACAGGGGGGTTGAAAAACTGTTTTTT. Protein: CATSSDRGVEKLFF.

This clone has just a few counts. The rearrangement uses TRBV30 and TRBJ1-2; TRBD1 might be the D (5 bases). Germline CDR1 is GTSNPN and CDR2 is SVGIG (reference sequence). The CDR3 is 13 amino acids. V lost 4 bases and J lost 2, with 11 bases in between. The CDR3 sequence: CAWTLGGNYGYTF. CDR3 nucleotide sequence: TGTGCCTGGACCCTCGGGGGGAACTATGGCTACACCTTC. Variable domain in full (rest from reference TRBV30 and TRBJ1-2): SQTIHQWPATLVQPVGSPLSLECTVEGTSNPNLYWYRQAAGRGLQLLFYSVGIGQISSEVPQNLSASRPQDRQFILSSKKLLLSDSGFYLCAWTLGGNYGYTFGSGTRLTVV.

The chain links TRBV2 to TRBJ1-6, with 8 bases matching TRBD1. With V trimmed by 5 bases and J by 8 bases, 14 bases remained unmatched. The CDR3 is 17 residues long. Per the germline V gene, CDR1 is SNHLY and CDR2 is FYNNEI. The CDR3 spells CASSPDPQTGVYSPLHF. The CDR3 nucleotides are TGTGCCAGCAGTCCAGACCCCCAGACAGGGGTGTATTCACCCCTCCACTTT. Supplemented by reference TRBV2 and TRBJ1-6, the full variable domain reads EPEVTQTPSHQVTQMGQEVILRCVPISNHLYFYWYRQILGQKVEFLVSFYNNEISEKSEIFDDQFSVERPDGSNFTLKIRSTKLEDSAMYFCASSPDPQTGVYSPLHFGNGTRLTVT.

The CDR3 loop reads CASRQGQGDETQYF. For the CDR3, the DNA is TGTGCCAGCAGACAGGGACAGGGGGATGAGACCCAGTACTTC. The chain joins TRBV5-8 to TRBJ2-5; 11 bases are shared with TRBD1. J lost 5 bases, V lost 5 bases, and 5 bases had no gene match. This CDR3 contains 14 residues. CDR1 SGHTS and CDR2 YDEGEE come from the germline V gene.

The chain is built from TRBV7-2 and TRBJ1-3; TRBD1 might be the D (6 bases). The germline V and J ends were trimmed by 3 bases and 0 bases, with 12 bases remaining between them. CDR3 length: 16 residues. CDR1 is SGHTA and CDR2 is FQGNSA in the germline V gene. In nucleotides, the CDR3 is TGTGCCAGCAGCTTCACAGGGACGGTCTCTGGAAACACCATATATTTT. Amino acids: CASSFTGTVSGNTIYF.

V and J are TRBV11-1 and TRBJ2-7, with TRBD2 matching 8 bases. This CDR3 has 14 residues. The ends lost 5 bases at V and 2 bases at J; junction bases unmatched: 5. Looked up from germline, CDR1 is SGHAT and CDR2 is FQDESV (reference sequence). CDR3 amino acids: CASSLREGPYEQYF. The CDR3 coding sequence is TGTGCCAGCAGCCTCCGGGAGGGGCCCTACGAGCAGTACTTC.

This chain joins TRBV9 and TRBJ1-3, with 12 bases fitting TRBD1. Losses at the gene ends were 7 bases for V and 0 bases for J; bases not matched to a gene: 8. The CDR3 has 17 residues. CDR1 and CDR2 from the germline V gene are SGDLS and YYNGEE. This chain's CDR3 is CASGTGGENYSGNTIYF. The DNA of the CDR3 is TGTGCCAGCGGGACAGGGGGCGAAAATTACTCTGGAAACACCATATATTTT. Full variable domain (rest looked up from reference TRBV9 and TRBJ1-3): DSGVTQTPKHLITATGQRVTLRCSPRSGDLSVYWYQQSLDQGLQFLIQYYNGEERAKGNILERFSAQQFPDLHSELNLSSLELGDSALYFCASGTGGENYSGNTIYFGEGSWLTVV.

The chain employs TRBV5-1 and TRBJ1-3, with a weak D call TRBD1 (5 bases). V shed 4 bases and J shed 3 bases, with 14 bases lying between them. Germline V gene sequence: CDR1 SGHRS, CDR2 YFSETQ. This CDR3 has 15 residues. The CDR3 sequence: CASSVGNRRGNTIYF. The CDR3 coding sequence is TGCGCCAGCAGCGTCGGTAACAGGCGTGGAAACACCATATATTTT.

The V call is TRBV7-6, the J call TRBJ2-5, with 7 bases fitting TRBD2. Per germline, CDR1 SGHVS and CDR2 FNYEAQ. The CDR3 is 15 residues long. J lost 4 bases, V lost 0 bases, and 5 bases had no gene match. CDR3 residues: CASSLARGEGETQYF. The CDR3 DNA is TGTGCCAGCAGCTTAGCGCGCGGGGAGGGAGAGACCCAGTACTTC.

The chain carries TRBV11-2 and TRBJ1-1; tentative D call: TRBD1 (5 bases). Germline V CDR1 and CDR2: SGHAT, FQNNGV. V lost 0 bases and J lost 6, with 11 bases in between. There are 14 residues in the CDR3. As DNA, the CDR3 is TGTGCCAGCAGCTTAGAGGGGAAAGGGGCTGAAGCTTTCTTT. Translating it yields CASSLEGKGAEAFF.

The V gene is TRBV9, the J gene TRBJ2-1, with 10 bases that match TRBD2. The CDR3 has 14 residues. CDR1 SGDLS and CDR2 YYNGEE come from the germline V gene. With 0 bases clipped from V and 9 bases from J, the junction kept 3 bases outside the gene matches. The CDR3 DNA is TGTGCCAGCAGCGTAGCGGCTAGCGGGAGTGAGCAGTTCTTC. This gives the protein CASSVAASGSEQFF.

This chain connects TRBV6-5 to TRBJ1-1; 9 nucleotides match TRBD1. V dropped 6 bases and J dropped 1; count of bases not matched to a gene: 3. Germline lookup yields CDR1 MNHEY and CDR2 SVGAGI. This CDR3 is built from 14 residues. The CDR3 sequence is CASRSQGANTEAFF. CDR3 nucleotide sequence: TGTGCCAGCAGGTCACAGGGGGCGAACACTGAAGCTTTCTTT.

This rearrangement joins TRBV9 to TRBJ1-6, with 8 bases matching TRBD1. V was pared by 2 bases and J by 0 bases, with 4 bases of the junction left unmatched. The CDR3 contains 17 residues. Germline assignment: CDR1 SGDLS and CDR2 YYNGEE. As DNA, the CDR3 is TGTGCCAGCAGCGTGCAGGGGGCGGGCTCCTATAATTCACCCCTCCACTTT. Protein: CASSVQGAGSYNSPLHF. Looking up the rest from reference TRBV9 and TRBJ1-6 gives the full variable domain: DSGVTQTPKHLITATGQRVTLRCSPRSGDLSVYWYQQSLDQGLQFLIQYYNGEERAKGNILERFSAQQFPDLHSELNLSSLELGDSALYFCASSVQGAGSYNSPLHFGNGTRLTVT.

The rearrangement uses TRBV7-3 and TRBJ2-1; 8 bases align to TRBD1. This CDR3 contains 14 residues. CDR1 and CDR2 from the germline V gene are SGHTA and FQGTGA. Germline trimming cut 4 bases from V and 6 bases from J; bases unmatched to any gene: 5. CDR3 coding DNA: TGTGCCAGCAGCTCAGGGGGCGCGATCAATGAGCAGTTCTTC. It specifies CASSSGGAINEQFF.

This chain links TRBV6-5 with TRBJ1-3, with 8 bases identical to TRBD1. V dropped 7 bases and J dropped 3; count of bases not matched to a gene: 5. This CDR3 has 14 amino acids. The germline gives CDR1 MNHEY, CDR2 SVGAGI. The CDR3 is CASTQGALGNTIYF. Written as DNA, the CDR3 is TGTGCCAGCACCCAGGGGGCTCTTGGAAACACCATATATTTT.

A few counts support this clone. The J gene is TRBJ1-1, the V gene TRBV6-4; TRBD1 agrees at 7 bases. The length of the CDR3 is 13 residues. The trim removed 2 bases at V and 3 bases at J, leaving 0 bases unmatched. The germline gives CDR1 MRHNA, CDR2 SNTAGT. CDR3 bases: TGTGCCAGCAGTGACACAGGGGACACTGAAGCTTTCTTT. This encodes CASSDTGDTEAFF.

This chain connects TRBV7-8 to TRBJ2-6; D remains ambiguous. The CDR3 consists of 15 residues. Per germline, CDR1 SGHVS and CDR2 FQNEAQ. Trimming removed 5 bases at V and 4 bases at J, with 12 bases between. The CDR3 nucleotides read TGTGCCAGCAGCCGCGGTGTTGTCGGGGCCAACGTCCTGACTTTC. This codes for CASSRGVVGANVLTF.

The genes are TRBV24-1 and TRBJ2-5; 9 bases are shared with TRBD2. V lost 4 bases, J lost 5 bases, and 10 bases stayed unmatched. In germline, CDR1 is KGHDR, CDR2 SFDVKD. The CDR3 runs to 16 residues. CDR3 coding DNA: TGTGCCACCAGTGACCCCGGTCGGGCGGGAGGGGAGACCCAGTACTTC. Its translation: CATSDPGRAGGETQYF.

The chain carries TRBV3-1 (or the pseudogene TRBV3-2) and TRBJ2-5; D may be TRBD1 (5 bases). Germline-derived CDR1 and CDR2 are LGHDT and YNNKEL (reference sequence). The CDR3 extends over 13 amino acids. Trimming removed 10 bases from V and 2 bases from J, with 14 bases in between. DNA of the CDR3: TGTGCCACCTTGTCGACAGTTCAAGAGACCCAGTACTTC. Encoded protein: CATLSTVQETQYF.

CDR3 sequence: CASSYPGGNEQFF. The CDR3 nucleotides are TGCGCCAGCAGCTACCCGGGGGGGAATGAGCAGTTCTTC. The chain joins TRBV5-1 to TRBJ2-1; 8 bases are shared with TRBD2. V lost 3 bases and J lost 7; bases outside the gene matches: 3. Germline values: CDR1 SGHRS, CDR2 YFSETQ. The CDR3 runs to 13 residues.

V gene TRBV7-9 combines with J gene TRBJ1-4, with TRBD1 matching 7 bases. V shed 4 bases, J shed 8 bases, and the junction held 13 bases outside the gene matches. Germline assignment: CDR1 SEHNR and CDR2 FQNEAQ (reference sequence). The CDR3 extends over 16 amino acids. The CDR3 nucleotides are TGTGCCAGCAGCTCCTCAGCGACAGGGCTTAAGGAAAAACTGTTTTTT. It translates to CASSSSATGLKEKLFF.

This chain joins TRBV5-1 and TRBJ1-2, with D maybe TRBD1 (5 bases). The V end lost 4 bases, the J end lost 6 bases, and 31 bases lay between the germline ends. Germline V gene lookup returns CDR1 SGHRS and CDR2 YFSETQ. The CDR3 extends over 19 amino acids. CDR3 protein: CASSPAVMGRVNSLHGYTF. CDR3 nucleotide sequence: TGCGCCAGCAGCCCGGCTGTAATGGGCAGGGTCAACTCACTTCATGGCTACACCTTC.

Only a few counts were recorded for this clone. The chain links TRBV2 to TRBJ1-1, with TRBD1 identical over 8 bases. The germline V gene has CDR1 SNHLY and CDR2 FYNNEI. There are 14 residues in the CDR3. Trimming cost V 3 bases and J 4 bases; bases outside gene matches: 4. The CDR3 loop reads CASSEDRVSTEAFF. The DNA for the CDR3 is TGTGCCAGCAGTGAGGACAGGGTTTCCACTGAAGCTTTCTTT.

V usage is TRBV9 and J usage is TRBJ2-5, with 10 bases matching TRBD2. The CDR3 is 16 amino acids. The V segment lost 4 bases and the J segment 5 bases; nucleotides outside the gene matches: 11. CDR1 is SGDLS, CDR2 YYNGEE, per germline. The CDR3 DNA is TGTGCCAGCAGCTCTCCCTCGCAGCGGGGGGGGGAGACCCAGTACTTC. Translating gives CASSSPSQRGGETQYF.